This T cell receptor beta chain was captured in a study of blood T cell repertoires in COVID-19. Clones were read by immunoSEQ multiplex PCR, and TCRdb kept only the in-frame ones, dropping some. The data show tens of thousands of clones, 80% to 90% seen once. This CDR3 region has 12 residues. With 7 bases clipped from V and 8 bases from J, the junction kept 7 bases outside the gene matches. Germline V gives CDR1 LNHDA, CDR2 SQIVND (reference sequence). Sequenced: peripheral blood. The rearrangement joins TRBV19 to TRBJ1-2, with 7 bases fitting TRBD1. This TCR was recovered from a woman over 75 with acute or convalescent COVID-19. Here the CDR3 DNA reads TGTGCCAGTATAGCGCGACAGGGCGGCTACACCTTC. It encodes CASIARQGGYTF.